Below are 15 T cell receptor beta chains sequenced from a single sample in a study of blood T cell repertoires in COVID-19. Clones were sequenced by immunoSEQ multiplex PCR, and TCRdb holds only the in-frame ones, with some missing. The sample holds about 380,000 clones; 81% are singletons and the top ten take 1.1%. The source material was peripheral blood. Receptor source: a human donor with acute or convalescent COVID-19. The donor label of this sample is uncertain.

J is TRBJ2-2 and V is TRBV3-1 (or the pseudogene TRBV3-2); the D is unclear. The V and J ends lost 1 base and 2 bases respectively, with 8 bases between them. CDR3 size: 15 residues. The V gene's germline CDR1 is LGHDT and CDR2 YNNKEL (reference sequence). Here the CDR3 DNA reads TGTGCCAGCAGCCAAGGCAGGTCCAACACCGGGGAGCTGTTTTTT. Protein product: CASSQGRSNTGELFF.

This clone was seen only a few times. V and J are TRBV7-8 and TRBJ2-7, with D maybe TRBD2 (7 bases). Germline lookup yields CDR1 SGHVS and CDR2 FQNEAQ. The CDR3 loop spans 14 amino acids. Deletions cut 5 bases from V and 0 bases from J, with 11 bases between. CDR3 protein: CASSPGGRSYEQYF. CDR3 bases: TGTGCCAGCAGCCCGGGGGGCCGCTCCTACGAGCAGTACTTC. The variable domain in full, completed from reference TRBV7-8 and TRBJ2-7, reads GAGVSQSPRYKVAKRGQDVALRCDPISGHVSLFWYQQALGQGPEFLTYFQNEAQLDKSGLPSDRFFAERPEGSVSTLKIQRTQQEDSAVYLCASSPGGRSYEQYFGPGTRLTVT.

This sequence joins TRBV4-1 and TRBJ2-7; perhaps TRBD2 as D (5 bases). Germline CDR1 and CDR2: MGHRA and YSYEKL. V was cut by 4 bases and J by 7 bases, with 20 bases left in between. The CDR3 contains 15 residues. This CDR3 is CASSPTGGQTGEQYF. Written as DNA, the CDR3 is TGCGCCAGCAGCCCGACGGGTGGCCAGACGGGGGAGCAGTACTTC.

This chain joins TRBV25-1 and TRBJ2-1; 8 bases line up with TRBD2. Germline-derived CDR1 and CDR2 are MGHDK and SYGVNS. The trim removed 9 bases at V and 4 bases at J, leaving 5 bases unmatched. The CDR3 has 13 residues. The CDR3 sequence: CASRSGGYNEQFF. CDR3 DNA sequence: TGTGCCAGTAGGTCGGGGGGGTACAATGAGCAGTTCTTC.

The rearrangement links TRBV28 to TRBJ1-2, with D tentatively TRBD1 (5 bases). Between the trimmed V and J ends, which lost 5 bases and 4 bases, there was a span of 14 bases. The CDR3 loop spans 14 amino acids. Looked up from germline, CDR1 is MDHEN and CDR2 is SYDVKM. The CDR3 is CASSDDSTLYGYTF. The CDR3 nucleotides read TGTGCCAGCAGTGATGACAGTACCCTCTATGGCTACACCTTC.

V usage is TRBV5-1 and J usage is TRBJ1-1; D is unclear. Germline CDR1 and CDR2: SGHRS and YFSETQ. This CDR3 spans 15 amino acids. The V gene lost 0 bases and the J gene lost 0 bases, with 9 bases spanning the gap. CDR3 protein: CASSLVATMNTEAFF. DNA of the CDR3: TGCGCCAGCAGCTTGGTTGCGACAATGAACACTGAAGCTTTCTTT.

This clone was found once. V is TRBV5-1 and J is TRBJ1-4; TRBD1 might be the D (5 bases). CDR1 and CDR2 (germline): SGHRS, YFSETQ. Trimming stripped 4 bases from V and 9 bases from J, with 22 bases between. This CDR3 spans 16 amino acids. The CDR3 loop reads CASSGTEGFTMKKLFF. The DNA for the CDR3 is TGCGCCAGCAGCGGAACGGAGGGGTTTACAATGAAAAAACTGTTTTTT.

This clone was observed a handful of times. This rearrangement joins TRBV4-1 to TRBJ1-6; D gene ambiguous. CDR1 is MGHRA and CDR2 is YSYEKL in the germline V gene. CDR3 length: 16 amino acids. Trimming removed 0 bases at V and 2 bases at J, with 8 bases between. This chain's CDR3 is CASSQDGVTYNSPLHF. The CDR3 DNA is TGCGCCAGCAGCCAAGATGGAGTAACCTATAATTCACCCCTCCACTTT.

The rearrangement joins TRBV6-5 to TRBJ1-2, with 7 bases fitting TRBD1. CDR1 and CDR2 from the germline V gene are MNHEY and SVGAGI. CDR3 length: 13 residues. The J segment lost 4 bases and the V segment lost 6 bases, leaving 5 bases of the junction unmatched. CDR3 nucleotides: TGTGCCAGCAGCGATGGACAGGTCTATGGCTACACCTTC. Its protein is CASSDGQVYGYTF.

In its sample, this clone was seen once. DNA for the CDR3: TGCGCCAGCAGCCGCGCCGAGAATCAGCCCCAGCATTTT. This gives the protein CASSRAENQPQHF. The rearrangement joins TRBV4-1 to TRBJ1-5; D is unclear. Germline V gives CDR1 MGHRA, CDR2 YSYEKL. V shed 4 bases and J shed 4 bases, with 8 bases lying between them. The CDR3 contains 13 residues.

The CDR3 reads CATGREGAYEQYF. The CDR3 coding sequence is TGTGCCACTGGGAGGGAGGGAGCCTACGAGCAGTACTTC. The chain links TRBV3-1 (or the pseudogene TRBV3-2) to TRBJ2-7; TRBD2 matches at 7 bases. The CDR3 extends over 13 amino acids. Germline V gives CDR1 LGHDT, CDR2 YNNKEL (reference sequence). Trimming at V came to 10 bases and at J to 2 bases, leaving 8 bases not matched to a gene.

V gene TRBV3-1 (or the pseudogene TRBV3-2) combines with J gene TRBJ1-3; no reliable D call. In germline, CDR1 is LGHDT, CDR2 YNNKEL (reference sequence). CDR3 length equals 15 residues. Trimming took 1 base from V and 0 from J, leaving 7 bases between them. DNA for the CDR3: TGTGCCAGCAGCCAAGGGACTTTCTCTGGAAACACCATATATTTT. As protein: CASSQGTFSGNTIYF.

The chain is built from TRBV11-2 and TRBJ1-3; 7 bases agree with TRBD1. Trimming removed 5 bases from V and 2 bases from J; junction bases left unmatched: 3. The length of the CDR3 is 14 residues. From germline, CDR1 is SGHAT and CDR2 FQNNGV. CDR3 region: CASSDGTAGNTIYF. CDR3 nucleotide sequence: TGTGCCAGCAGCGATGGGACAGCTGGAAACACCATATATTTT.

Points on this clone: Distinct nucleotide sequences in the sample also encode this CDR3. V and J are TRBV18 and TRBJ2-5; no clear D. This CDR3 has 13 residues. Trimming pared 3 bases from V and 2 bases from J, leaving 7 bases between. Per the germline V gene, CDR1 is KGHSH and CDR2 is LQKENI. The CDR3 nucleotides are TGTGCCAGCTCACCTCGTCAGCAAGAGACCCAGTACTTC. This gives the protein CASSPRQQETQYF.

The chain joins TRBV19 to TRBJ1-5, with a tentative D call TRBD1 (6 bases). With 3 bases removed from V and 9 bases from J, the gap between germline ends came to 18 bases. CDR3 length equals 15 residues. CDR1 is LNHDA, CDR2 SQIVND, per germline (reference sequence). The CDR3 DNA follows: TGTGCCAGTAGTATTGCGGCCGGGGGCGGGGGGCCCCAGCATTTT. Translation gives CASSIAAGGGGPQHF.